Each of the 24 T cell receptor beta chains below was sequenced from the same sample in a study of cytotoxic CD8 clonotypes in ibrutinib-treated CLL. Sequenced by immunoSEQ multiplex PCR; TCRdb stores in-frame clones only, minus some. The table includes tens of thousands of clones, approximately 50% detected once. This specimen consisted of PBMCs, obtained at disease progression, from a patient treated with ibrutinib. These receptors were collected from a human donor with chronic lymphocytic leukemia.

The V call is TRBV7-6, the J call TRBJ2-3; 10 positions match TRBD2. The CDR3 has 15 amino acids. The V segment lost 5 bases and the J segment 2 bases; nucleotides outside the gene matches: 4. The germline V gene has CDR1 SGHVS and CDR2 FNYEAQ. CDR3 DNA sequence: TGTGCCAGCAGCCCTAGCGGGGGCTTCACAGATACGCAGTATTTT. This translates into CASSPSGGFTDTQYF.

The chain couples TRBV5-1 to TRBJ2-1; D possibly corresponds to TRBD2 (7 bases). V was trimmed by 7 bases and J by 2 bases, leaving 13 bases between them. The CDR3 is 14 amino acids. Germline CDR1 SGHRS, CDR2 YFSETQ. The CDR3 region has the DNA TGCGCCAGCGGGAGGGGGGCTGCCTACAATGAGCAGTTCTTC. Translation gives CASGRGAAYNEQFF.

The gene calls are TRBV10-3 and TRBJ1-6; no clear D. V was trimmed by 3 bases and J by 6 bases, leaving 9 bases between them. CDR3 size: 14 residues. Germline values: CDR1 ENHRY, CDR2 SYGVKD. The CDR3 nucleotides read TGTGCCATCAGTGAAACTGAAAGTAATTCACCCCTCCACTTT. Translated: CAISETESNSPLHF.

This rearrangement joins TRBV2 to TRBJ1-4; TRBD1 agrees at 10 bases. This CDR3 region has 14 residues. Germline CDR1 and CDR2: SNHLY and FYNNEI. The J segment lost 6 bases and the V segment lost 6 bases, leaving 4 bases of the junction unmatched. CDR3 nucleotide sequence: TGTGCCAGCAGCCGGACAGGGGGTGATGAAAAACTGTTTTTT. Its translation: CASSRTGGDEKLFF.

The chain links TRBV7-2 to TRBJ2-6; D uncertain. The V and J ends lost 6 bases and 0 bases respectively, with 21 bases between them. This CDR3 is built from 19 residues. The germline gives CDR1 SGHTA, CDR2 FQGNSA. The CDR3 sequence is CASSKENLGTLSGANVLTF. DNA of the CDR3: TGTGCCAGCAGTAAAGAGAATTTAGGAACCCTCTCTGGGGCCAACGTCCTGACTTTC. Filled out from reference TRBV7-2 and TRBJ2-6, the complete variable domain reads GAGVSQSPSNKVTEKGKDVELRCDPISGHTALYWYRQSLGQGLEFLIYFQGNSAPDKSGLPSDRFSAERTGGSVSTLTIQRTQQEDSAVYLCASSKENLGTLSGANVLTFGAGSRLTVL.

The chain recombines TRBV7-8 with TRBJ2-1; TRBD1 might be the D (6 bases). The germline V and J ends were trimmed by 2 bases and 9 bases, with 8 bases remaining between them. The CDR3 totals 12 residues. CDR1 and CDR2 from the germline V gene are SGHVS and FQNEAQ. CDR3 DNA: TGTGCCAGCAGCTTACTAGGGGGTGAGCAGTTCTTC. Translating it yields CASSLLGGEQFF.

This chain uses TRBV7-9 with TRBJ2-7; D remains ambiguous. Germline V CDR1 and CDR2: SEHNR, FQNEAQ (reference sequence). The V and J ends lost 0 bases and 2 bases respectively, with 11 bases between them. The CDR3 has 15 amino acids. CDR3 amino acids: CASSLADGRPYEQYF. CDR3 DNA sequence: TGTGCCAGCAGCTTAGCGGATGGCCGGCCCTACGAGCAGTACTTC.

In DNA form, the CDR3 reads TGTGCCAGCAGCTTTACTGTAGGGGAGACCCAGTACTTC. It translates to CASSFTVGETQYF. J is TRBJ2-5 and V is TRBV5-4, with D unresolved. Germline V gene data show CDR1 as SGHNT and CDR2 as YYREEE (reference sequence). V was shortened by 2 bases and J by 5 bases, with 10 bases between the two germline ends. The CDR3 loop spans 13 amino acids.

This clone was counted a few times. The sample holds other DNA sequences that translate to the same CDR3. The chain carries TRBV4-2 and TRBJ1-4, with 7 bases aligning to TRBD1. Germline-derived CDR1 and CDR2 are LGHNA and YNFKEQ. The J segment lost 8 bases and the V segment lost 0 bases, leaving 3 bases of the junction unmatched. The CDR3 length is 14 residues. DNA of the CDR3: TGTGCCAGCAGCCAAGATGCAGGGGGGGAAAAACTGTTTTTT. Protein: CASSQDAGGEKLFF.

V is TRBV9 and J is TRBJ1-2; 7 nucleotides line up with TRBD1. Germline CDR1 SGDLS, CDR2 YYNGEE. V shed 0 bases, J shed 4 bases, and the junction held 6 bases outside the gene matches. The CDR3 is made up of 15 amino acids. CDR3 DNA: TGTGCCAGCAGCGTAGATGGGTCAGGGGGCTATGGCTACACCTTC. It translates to CASSVDGSGGYGYTF.

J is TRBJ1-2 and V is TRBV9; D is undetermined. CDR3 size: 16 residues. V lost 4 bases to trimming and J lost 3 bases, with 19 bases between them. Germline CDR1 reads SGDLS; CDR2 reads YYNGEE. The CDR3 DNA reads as TGTGCCAGCAGCACCGCCCACAGAGGATGGGACTATGGCTACACCTTC. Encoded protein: CASSTAHRGWDYGYTF.

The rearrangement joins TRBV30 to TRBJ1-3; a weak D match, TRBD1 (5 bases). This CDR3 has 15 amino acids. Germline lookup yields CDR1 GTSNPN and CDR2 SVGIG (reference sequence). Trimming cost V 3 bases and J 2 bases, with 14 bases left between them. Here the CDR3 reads CAWRRATGAGNTIYF. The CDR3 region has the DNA TGTGCCTGGAGGCGCGCTACAGGAGCTGGAAACACCATATATTTT.

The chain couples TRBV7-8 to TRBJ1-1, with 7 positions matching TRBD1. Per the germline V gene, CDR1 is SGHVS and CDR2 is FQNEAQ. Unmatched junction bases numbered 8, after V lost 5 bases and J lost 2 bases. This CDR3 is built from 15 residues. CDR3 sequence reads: CASSEQGTINTEAFF. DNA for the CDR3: TGTGCCAGCAGCGAACAGGGGACTATCAACACTGAAGCTTTCTTT.

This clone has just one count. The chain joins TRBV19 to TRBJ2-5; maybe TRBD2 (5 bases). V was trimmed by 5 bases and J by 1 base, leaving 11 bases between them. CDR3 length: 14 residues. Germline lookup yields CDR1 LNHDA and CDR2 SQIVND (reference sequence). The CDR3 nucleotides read TGTGCCAGTAGTGGACTCGGGCTCCAAGAGACCCAGTACTTC. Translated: CASSGLGLQETQYF. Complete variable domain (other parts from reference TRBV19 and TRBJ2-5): DGGITQSPKYLFRKEGQNVTLSCEQNLNHDAMYWYRQDPGQGLRLIYYSQIVNDFQKGDIAEGYSVSREKKESFPLTVTSAQKNPTAFYLCASSGLGLQETQYFGPGTRLLVL.

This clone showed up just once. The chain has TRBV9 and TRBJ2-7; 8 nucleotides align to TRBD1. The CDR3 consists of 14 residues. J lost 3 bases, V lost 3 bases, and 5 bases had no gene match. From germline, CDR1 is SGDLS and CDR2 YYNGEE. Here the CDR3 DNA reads TGTGCCAGCAGCGCAGGACAGGGAGTCTACGAGCAGTACTTC. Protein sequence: CASSAGQGVYEQYF.

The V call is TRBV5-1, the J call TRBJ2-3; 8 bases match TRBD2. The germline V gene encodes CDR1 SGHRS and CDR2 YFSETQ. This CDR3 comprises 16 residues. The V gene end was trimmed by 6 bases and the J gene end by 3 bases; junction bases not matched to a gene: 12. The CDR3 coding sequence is TGCGCCAGCACCCTGGAGAGCGGGGGAACGACAGATACGCAGTATTTT. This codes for CASTLESGGTTDTQYF.

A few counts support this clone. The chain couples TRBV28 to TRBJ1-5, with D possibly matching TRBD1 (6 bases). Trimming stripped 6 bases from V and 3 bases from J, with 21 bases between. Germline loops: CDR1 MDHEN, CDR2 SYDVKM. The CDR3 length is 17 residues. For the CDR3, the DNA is TGTGCCAGCAGCCAAAGCGTCGGGGGCTTGGACAATCAGCCCCAGCATTTT. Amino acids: CASSQSVGGLDNQPQHF.

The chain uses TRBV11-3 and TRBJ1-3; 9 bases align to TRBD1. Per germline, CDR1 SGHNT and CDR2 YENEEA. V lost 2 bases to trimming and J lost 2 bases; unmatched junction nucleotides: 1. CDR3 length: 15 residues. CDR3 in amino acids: CASSLTGGPGNTIYF. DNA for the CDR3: TGTGCCAGCAGCTTAACAGGGGGCCCTGGAAACACCATATATTTT.

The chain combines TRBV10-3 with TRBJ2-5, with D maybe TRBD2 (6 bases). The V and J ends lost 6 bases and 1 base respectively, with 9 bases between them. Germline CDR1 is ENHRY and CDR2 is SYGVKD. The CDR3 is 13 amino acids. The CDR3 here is CAISGGVQETQYF. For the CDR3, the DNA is TGTGCCATCAGCGGGGGAGTCCAAGAGACCCAGTACTTC.

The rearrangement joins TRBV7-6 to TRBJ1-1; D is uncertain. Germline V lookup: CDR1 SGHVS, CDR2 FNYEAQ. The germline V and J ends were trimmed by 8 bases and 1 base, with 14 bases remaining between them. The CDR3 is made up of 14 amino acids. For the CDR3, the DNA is TGTGCCAGCCGAGTAAGCATGGAGAACACTGAAGCTTTCTTT. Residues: CASRVSMENTEAFF.

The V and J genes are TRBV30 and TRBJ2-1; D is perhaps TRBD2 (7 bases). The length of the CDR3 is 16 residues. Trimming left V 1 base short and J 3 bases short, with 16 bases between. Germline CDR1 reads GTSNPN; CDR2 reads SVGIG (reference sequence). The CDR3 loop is CAWSGLSGGHYNEQFF. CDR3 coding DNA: TGTGCCTGGAGTGGTCTCTCGGGGGGCCACTACAATGAGCAGTTCTTC. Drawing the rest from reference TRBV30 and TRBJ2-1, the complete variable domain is SQTIHQWPATLVQPVGSPLSLECTVEGTSNPNLYWYRQAAGRGLQLLFYSVGIGQISSEVPQNLSASRPQDRQFILSSKKLLLSDSGFYLCAWSGLSGGHYNEQFFGPGTRLTVL.

CDR3 sequence (DNA): TGTGCCAGCAGCCACACCACCGGGGAGCTGTTTTTT. Protein product: CASSHTTGELFF. The J gene is TRBJ2-2, the V gene TRBV7-7; D is undetermined. This CDR3 region has 12 residues. Germline V gene lookup returns CDR1 SSHAT and CDR2 FNYEAQ (reference sequence). Trimming removed 5 bases from V and 4 bases from J, with 5 bases in between.

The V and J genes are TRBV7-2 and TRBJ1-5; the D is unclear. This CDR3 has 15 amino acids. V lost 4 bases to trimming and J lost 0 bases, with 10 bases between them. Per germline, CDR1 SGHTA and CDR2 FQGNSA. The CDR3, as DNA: TGTGCCAGCAGCTCAGACTATTATAGCAATCAGCCCCAGCATTTT. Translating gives CASSSDYYSNQPQHF.

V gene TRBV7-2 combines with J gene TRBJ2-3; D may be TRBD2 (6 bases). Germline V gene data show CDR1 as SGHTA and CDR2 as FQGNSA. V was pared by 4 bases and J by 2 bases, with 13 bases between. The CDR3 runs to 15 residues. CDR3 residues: CASSWVGGDTDTQYF. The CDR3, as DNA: TGTGCCAGCAGCTGGGTGGGCGGGGACACAGATACGCAGTATTTT.